Given below is one T cell receptor beta chain in context. Its antigen remains unidentified. The data were taken from a study of shared clonotypes between healthy human individuals. Turning to the study itself: Used for every donor were three CD4 naive, three CD4 memory, two CD8 naive and one CD8 memory plate. General study points: The diversity represented, both genetic and in exposure history, was limited by few donors. All-four-donor shared clonotypes had higher generation probabilities than non-shared clonotypes did.

CD8 cells regarded as naive lacked CD45RO, were positively chosen for CCR7, and omitted terminally differentiated effector memory CD45RA+ cells. Trimming took 4 bases from V and 1 from J, leaving 10 bases between them. Germline V gene data show CDR1 as SGHNT and CDR2 as YENEEA. The CDR3 totals 15 residues. For sorted subsets, 150 to 200 ng DNA per replicate equaled around 28,000 T cell genomes. Libraries were prepared by immunoSEQ multiplex PCR; TCRdb keeps only in-frame clonotypes and omits some of them. Of around 2.1 million clones in the sample, about 93% are singletons; the top ten hold 1.5% to 2%.

The clonotype originates from a man between 18 and 29 years old in good health. Some clones in this sample may be carry-over from other donors' samples. The chain joins TRBV11-3 to TRBJ2-2; weak D call: TRBD2 (6 bases). The sequencing sample was made of naive CD8+ T cells from PBMCs. CDR3 coding DNA: TGTGCCAGCAGCTCCCCTAGCGTGAACACCGGGGAGCTGTTTTTT. Translated: CASSSPSVNTGELFF.